Following are 19 T cell receptor beta chains from one sample sequenced in a study of blood T cell repertoires in COVID-19. Produced via immunoSEQ multiplex PCR; TCRdb's table is partial and in-frame only. The table lists roughly 150,000 clones, roughly nine tenths of them singletons. Sequenced input: peripheral blood. These TCRs come from a human donor in a cohort sampled during active COVID-19.

V gene TRBV6-1 combines with J gene TRBJ1-2, with a weak D call TRBD1 (5 bases). The germline gives CDR1 MNHNS, CDR2 SASEGT. The CDR3 has 16 residues. V gave up 4 bases and J gave up 2 bases, with 17 bases separating them. CDR3 amino acids: CASSGGRTYPNYGYTF. As DNA, the CDR3 is TGTGCCAGCAGTGGCGGTCGGACATACCCCAACTATGGCTACACCTTC.

The V call is TRBV2, the J call TRBJ2-4; 7 bases fit TRBD1. Germline CDR1 reads SNHLY; CDR2 reads FYNNEI. J lost 6 bases, V lost 7 bases, and 9 bases had no gene match. The CDR3 extends over 14 amino acids. In DNA form, the CDR3 reads TGTGCCAGCAAGGTGCAGGGACAGACAAACATTCAGTACTTC. This sequence encodes CASKVQGQTNIQYF.

This chain joins TRBV28 and TRBJ1-1, with 8 bases that match TRBD1. This CDR3 is built from 14 residues. Per the germline V gene, CDR1 is MDHEN and CDR2 is SYDVKM. V gave up 4 bases and J gave up 3 bases; unmatched junction bases: 4. The CDR3 sequence is CASSSTGEDTEAFF. The CDR3 DNA sequence: TGTGCCAGCAGTTCGACAGGGGAGGACACTGAAGCTTTCTTT.

This sequence joins TRBV18 and TRBJ2-1; 9 nucleotides agree with TRBD2. Per the germline V gene, CDR1 is KGHSH and CDR2 is LQKENI. The CDR3 is 15 amino acids. V was pared by 6 bases and J by 5 bases, with 8 bases of the junction left unmatched. In DNA form, the CDR3 reads TGTGCCAGCTCGGCCGCTAGCGGGGTTCACAATGAGCAGTTCTTC. It is translated as CASSAASGVHNEQFF.

The V and J genes are TRBV5-6 and TRBJ1-1; D possibly corresponds to TRBD1 (6 bases). The germline V gene encodes CDR1 SGHDT and CDR2 YYEEEE. The CDR3 runs to 16 residues. Trimming shortened V by 0 bases and J by 1 base, and 13 bases separated the two germline ends. The DNA for the CDR3 is TGTGCCAGCAGCTTGGTAGGGGGAAATCGGAACACTGAAGCTTTCTTT. It yields the protein CASSLVGGNRNTEAFF.

J is TRBJ2-7 and V is TRBV6-8, with D hard to call. Trimming took off 6 bases at V and 3 bases at J, with 9 bases between the two ends. The germline V gene encodes CDR1 MNHGY and CDR2 SAAAGT. The CDR3 covers 12 residues. The CDR3 loop is CASSTTVYEQYF. Here the CDR3 DNA reads TGTGCCAGCAGCACAACAGTCTACGAGCAGTACTTC.

The V gene is TRBV7-8, the J gene TRBJ2-6; the D is unclear. The CDR3 consists of 16 residues. The V and J ends lost 4 bases and 0 bases respectively, with 10 bases between them. Per germline, CDR1 SGHVS and CDR2 FQNEAQ. CDR3 in amino acids: CASSSYRISGANVLTF. For the CDR3, the DNA is TGTGCCAGCAGCTCCTACAGAATCTCTGGGGCCAACGTCCTGACTTTC.

The J gene is TRBJ2-3, the V gene TRBV2; the D is unclear. V lost 5 bases, J lost 0 bases, and 15 bases lay in between. The germline V gene encodes CDR1 SNHLY and CDR2 FYNNEI. The CDR3 has 16 amino acids. CDR3 loop: CASSRFRGFSTDTQYF. The CDR3 region has the DNA TGTGCCAGCAGTCGATTCCGCGGTTTTAGCACAGATACGCAGTATTTT.

The rearrangement joins TRBV3-1 (or the pseudogene TRBV3-2) to TRBJ2-6, with TRBD1 matching over 11 bases. The CDR3 is made up of 22 amino acids. Germline assignment: CDR1 LGHDT and CDR2 YNNKEL (reference sequence). V shed 0 bases and J 3 bases; nucleotides not matched to a gene: 16. The CDR3 nucleotides read TGTGCCAGCAGCCAAGAAGGGGGACAGGGGGTAGTCCCGGGATATGGGGCCAACGTCCTGACTTTC. The encoded protein is CASSQEGGQGVVPGYGANVLTF.

The CDR3 loop is CASSRAGGDWEQYF. The CDR3 DNA follows: TGCGCCAGCAGCCGAGCTGGTGGGGACTGGGAGCAGTACTTC. The J gene is TRBJ2-7, the V gene TRBV4-3, with D possibly matching TRBD2 (6 bases). Germline-derived CDR1 and CDR2 are LGHNA and YSLEER. V lost 4 bases and J lost 7, with 17 bases in between. The CDR3 runs to 14 residues.

This chain joins TRBV7-9 and TRBJ2-2; D gene uncertain. The CDR3 is 12 residues long. Germline loops: CDR1 SEHNR, CDR2 FQNEAQ (reference sequence). Trimming left V 5 bases short and J 5 bases short, with 6 bases between. CDR3: CASSRGTGELFF. The CDR3 DNA is TGTGCCAGCAGCCGAGGAACCGGGGAGCTGTTTTTT.

This clone showed up just once. CDR3 region: CASSQSREGDWSSYEQYF. The CDR3 DNA reads as TGCGCCAGCAGTCAATCGAGGGAGGGGGACTGGAGCTCCTACGAGCAGTACTTC. J is TRBJ2-7 and V is TRBV23-1, with D possibly being TRBD2 (7 bases). TRBV23-1 falls under the ORF class, with uncertain function. The CDR3 runs to 18 residues. With 0 bases removed from V and 0 bases from J, the gap between germline ends came to 18 bases.

The chain links TRBV11-3 to TRBJ2-7; tentatively, D is TRBD2 (6 bases). The CDR3 totals 11 residues. Germline V gives CDR1 SGHNT, CDR2 YENEEA. The V gene lost 4 bases and the J gene lost 9 bases, with 10 bases spanning the gap. DNA of the CDR3: TGTGCCAGCAGCTCCTTGGGGGGGCAGTACTTC. As protein: CASSSLGGQYF.

The CDR3 region is CASSPLGQGGGSNQPQHF. CDR3 bases: TGTGCCAGCAGCCCCTTGGGACAGGGAGGGGGTAGCAATCAGCCCCAGCATTTT. The gene calls are TRBV7-2 and TRBJ1-5; 9 bases agree with TRBD1. The CDR3 sequence is 18 residues long. After removal of 5 bases from V and 0 bases from J, the junction contained 11 bases not matched to a gene. The germline CDR1 and CDR2 sequences are SGHTA and FQGNSA.

The genes are TRBV21-1 and TRBJ2-1; TRBD2, the table's D call, lacks a check against the DNA. TRBV21-1 corresponds to a pseudogene. The CDR3 totals 21 residues. CDR3 protein: CASSTKGPFLSAGGSYNEQFF. CDR3 nucleotides: TGTGCCAGCAGCACCAAAGGCCCCTTTCTCTCCGCGGGGGGTTCCTACAATGAGCAGTTCTTC.

This clone has more than one count but fewer than ten. The J gene is TRBJ2-7, the V gene TRBV18; 7 bases are a match to TRBD1. Germline values: CDR1 KGHSH, CDR2 LQKENI. The CDR3 runs 15 residues. V gave up 3 bases and J gave up 4 bases; unmatched junction bases: 9. CDR3 nucleotides: TGTGCCAGCTCACCCCTGGGACAGAGAGGATACGAGCAGTACTTC. It is translated as CASSPLGQRGYEQYF.

A single count supports this clone. V usage is TRBV5-1 and J usage is TRBJ2-7; 9 nucleotides align to TRBD1. Germline trimming cut 4 bases from V and 2 bases from J; bases unmatched to any gene: 7. Germline V gives CDR1 SGHRS, CDR2 YFSETQ. The CDR3 is made up of 15 amino acids. CDR3 sequence: CASSTRTGETYEQYF. The CDR3 DNA is TGCGCCAGCAGCACCCGGACAGGGGAAACCTACGAGCAGTACTTC.

This clone was observed at least ten times. V gene TRBV6-2 or TRBV6-3 combines with J gene TRBJ1-5, with 11 bases aligning to TRBD1. CDR3 length: 18 residues. With V trimmed by 2 bases and J by 3 bases, 9 bases remained unmatched. Germline CDR1 is MNHEY and CDR2 is SVGEGT. CDR3 in DNA: TGTGCCAGCAGTTACGAGGACAGGGGGCGAGGGATCAATCAGCCCCAGCATTTT. Amino acid sequence: CASSYEDRGRGINQPQHF.

The chain has TRBV28 and TRBJ2-7; 10 bases are a match to TRBD1. Per germline, CDR1 MDHEN and CDR2 SYDVKM. CDR3 length: 15 amino acids. The trim removed 4 bases at V and 0 bases at J, leaving 3 bases unmatched. The CDR3 region is CASSYGTGVSYEQYF. The CDR3 nucleotides read TGTGCCAGCAGTTATGGGACAGGGGTCTCCTACGAGCAGTACTTC.